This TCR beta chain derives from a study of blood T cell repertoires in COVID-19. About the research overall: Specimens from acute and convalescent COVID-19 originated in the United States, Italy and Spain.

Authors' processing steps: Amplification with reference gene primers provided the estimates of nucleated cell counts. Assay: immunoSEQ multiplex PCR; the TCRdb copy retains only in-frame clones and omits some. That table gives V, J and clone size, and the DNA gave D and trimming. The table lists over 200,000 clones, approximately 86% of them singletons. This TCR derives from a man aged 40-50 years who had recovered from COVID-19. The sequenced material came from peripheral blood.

CDR3 sequence: CASSAGYDTTQYF. The CDR3 nucleotides read TGCGCCAGCTCGGCGGGCTACGACACTACGCAGTATTTT. The chain has TRBV5-1 and TRBJ2-3, with a tentative D call TRBD2 (5 bases). The CDR3 consists of 13 residues. Germline V lookup: CDR1 SGHRS, CDR2 YFSETQ. V was cut by 7 bases and J by 8 bases, with 17 bases left in between. The full variable domain, completed using reference TRBV5-1 and TRBJ2-3, is KAGVTQTPRYLIKTRGQQVTLSCSPISGHRSVSWYQQTPGQGLQFLFEYFSETQRNKGNFPGRFSGRQFSNSRSEMNVSTLELGDSALYLCASSAGYDTTQYFGPGTRLTVL.